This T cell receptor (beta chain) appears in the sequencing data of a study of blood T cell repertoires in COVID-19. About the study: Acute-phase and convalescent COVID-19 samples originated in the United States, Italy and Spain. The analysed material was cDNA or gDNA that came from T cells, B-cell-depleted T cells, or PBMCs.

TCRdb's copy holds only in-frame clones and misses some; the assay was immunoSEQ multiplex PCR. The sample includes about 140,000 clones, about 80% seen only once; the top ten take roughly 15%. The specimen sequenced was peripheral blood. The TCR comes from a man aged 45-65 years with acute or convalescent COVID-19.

CDR3 in amino acids: CASSQDPTGSGNTIYF. As DNA, the CDR3 is TGTGCCAGCAGCCAAGACCCGACAGGGTCTGGAAACACCATATATTTT. The chain recombines TRBV3-1 (or the pseudogene TRBV3-2) with TRBJ1-3; 7 nucleotides line up with TRBD1. The CDR3 runs 16 residues. CDR1 is LGHDT, CDR2 YNNKEL, per germline (reference sequence). The trim removed 0 bases at V and 1 base at J, leaving 3 bases unmatched.